This is a list of T cell receptor beta chains from one sample in a study of response to subunit inactivated influenza vaccine. TCRdb ran MiXCR on the RT-PCR reads and lists one entry per CDR3 protein. The sample carries about 570,000 distinct CDR3 sequences, over 9% recorded once. This sample was also put to use in a study of T cells expressing NK-cell markers.

The sequencing here drew on PBMCs from blood, taken on the day of vaccination. These receptors all come from a man aged 45 to 65 who received an inactivated influenza vaccine. The CDR3 runs from the conserved cysteine through the conserved F or W. The order of the fields is clone size, J gene, V gene, D gene, CDR3 DNA, CDR3 protein. The D gene is left open where the match is weak. Some rows have no size entry. The others give once, few or many, or a class for an expanded clone.

abundance: .; j_gene: TRBJ1-2; v_gene: TRBV11-2; d_gene: .; CDR3nt: TGTGCCAGCAGCTTGGGCCGGGAAAAACGTAACATTTATGGCTACACCTTC; CDR3aa: CASSLGREKRNIYGYTF
abundance: many; j_gene: TRBJ1-1; v_gene: TRBV6-2/TRBV6-3; d_gene: .; CDR3nt: TGTGCCAGCAGTTACCTTGGGACTTGGAGCACTGAAGCTTTCTTT; CDR3aa: CASSYLGTWSTEAFF
abundance: few; j_gene: TRBJ2-3; v_gene: TRBV21-1; d_gene: .; CDR3nt: TGTGCCAGCAGCAAAGCTAAACCCGGGCCGCAGTATTTT; CDR3aa: CASSKAKPGPQYF
abundance: many; j_gene: TRBJ2-3; v_gene: TRBV5-6; d_gene: .; CDR3nt: TGTGCCAGCAGCCTTGGTGTCGCAGATACGCAGTATTTT; CDR3aa: CASSLGVADTQYF
abundance: many; j_gene: TRBJ1-5; v_gene: TRBV28; d_gene: .; CDR3nt: TGTGCCAGCAGCCACGGTCAGCCCCAGCATTTT; CDR3aa: CASSHGQPQHF
abundance: .; j_gene: TRBJ2-7; v_gene: TRBV10-3; d_gene: .; CDR3nt: TGTGCCATCAGAGAACAGGGCTCGGGGGTCGACGAGCAGTACTTC; CDR3aa: CAIREQGSGVDEQYF
abundance: .; j_gene: TRBJ2-5; v_gene: TRBV20-1; d_gene: .; CDR3nt: TGCAGTGCTAGTACCGGAAACCAAGAGACCCAGTACTTC; CDR3aa: CSASTGNQETQYF
abundance: .; j_gene: TRBJ2-1; v_gene: TRBV5-1; d_gene: .; CDR3nt: TGCGCCAGCAGCTTGAAGACGGGGGCGGATGAGCAGTTCTTC; CDR3aa: CASSLKTGADEQFF
abundance: .; j_gene: TRBJ2-4; v_gene: TRBV7-2; d_gene: TRBD1; CDR3nt: TGTGCCAGCAGCTCGAGGACAGGTTTCCTAGCCAAAAACATTCAGTACTTC; CDR3aa: CASSSRTGFLAKNIQYF
abundance: .; j_gene: TRBJ2-7; v_gene: TRBV29-1; d_gene: .; CDR3nt: TGCAGCGTTGAAGAACACAGGAGGGTGTTGGAGCAGTACTTC; CDR3aa: CSVEEHRRVLEQYF
abundance: .; j_gene: TRBJ2-2; v_gene: TRBV20-1; d_gene: .; CDR3nt: TGCAGTGGTAGAAAGGGGTTGACCGGGGAGCTGTTTTTT; CDR3aa: CSGRKGLTGELFF
abundance: few; j_gene: TRBJ2-5; v_gene: TRBV3-1; d_gene: TRBD2; CDR3nt: TGTGCCAGCAACCCGGGACTAGCGGGAGGTGAGACCCAGTACTTC; CDR3aa: CASNPGLAGGETQYF
abundance: .; j_gene: TRBJ1-1; v_gene: TRBV6-5; d_gene: .; CDR3nt: TGTGCCAGCAGTTACTCAATGGGAGGGAACACTGAAGCTTTCTTT; CDR3aa: CASSYSMGGNTEAFF
abundance: many; j_gene: TRBJ2-2; v_gene: TRBV28; d_gene: .; CDR3nt: TGTGCCAGCCGCCAAACGAACACCGGGGAGCTGTTTTTT; CDR3aa: CASRQTNTGELFF
abundance: many; j_gene: TRBJ2-4; v_gene: TRBV7-6; d_gene: TRBD1; CDR3nt: TGTGCCAGCAGCTTACTCCCCTACACGACAGGGGTCAAAAACATTCAGTACTTC; CDR3aa: CASSLLPYTTGVKNIQYF
abundance: .; j_gene: TRBJ2-5; v_gene: TRBV7-6; d_gene: TRBD1; CDR3nt: TGTGCCAGCAGCTCAGGTCGCGCAGGGGGCGTTCAAGAGACCCAGTACTTC; CDR3aa: CASSSGRAGGVQETQYF
abundance: once; j_gene: TRBJ2-7; v_gene: TRBV18; d_gene: .; CDR3nt: TGTCCCAGCTCACCCACCAGGGGGGGGGCCTACGAGCAGTACTTC; CDR3aa: CPSSPTRGGAYEQYF
abundance: .; j_gene: TRBJ2-7; v_gene: TRBV20-1; d_gene: TRBD1; CDR3nt: TGCAGTGCTAGAGAACACGGGACAGGCTGGTACGAGCAGTACTTC; CDR3aa: CSAREHGTGWYEQYF
abundance: few; j_gene: TRBJ2-1; v_gene: TRBV5-1; d_gene: .; CDR3nt: TGCGCCAGCAGCTTGGCCACCGTTAATGAGCAGTTCTTC; CDR3aa: CASSLATVNEQFF
abundance: many; j_gene: TRBJ2-2; v_gene: TRBV5-1; d_gene: .; CDR3nt: TGCGCCAGCAGCTTGGGACCGGGACGGACGAACACCGGGGAGCTGTTTTTT; CDR3aa: CASSLGPGRTNTGELFF
abundance: .; j_gene: TRBJ1-5; v_gene: TRBV18; d_gene: .; CDR3nt: TGTGCCAGCTCACCAAACCCGATTGATCAGCCCCAGCATTTT; CDR3aa: CASSPNPIDQPQHF
abundance: few; j_gene: TRBJ2-7; v_gene: TRBV7-8; d_gene: .; CDR3nt: TGTGCCAGCAGCTTAGCGATTTCCCACGAGCAGTACTTC; CDR3aa: CASSLAISHEQYF
abundance: .; j_gene: TRBJ1-2; v_gene: TRBV12-3/TRBV12-4; d_gene: TRBD1; CDR3nt: TGTGCCAGCACACTTGGGTTGGTGGGACAGCCTTATGGCTACACCTTC; CDR3aa: CASTLGLVGQPYGYTF
abundance: .; j_gene: TRBJ2-7; v_gene: TRBV15; d_gene: .; CDR3nt: TGTGCCACCAGCAGAGATCGGACACCTAGCTCCTACGAGCAGTACTTC; CDR3aa: CATSRDRTPSSYEQYF
abundance: .; j_gene: TRBJ2-5; v_gene: TRBV5-1; d_gene: .; CDR3nt: TGCGCCAGCAGACGGGACTGGAGAATAGAGACCCAGTACTTC; CDR3aa: CASRRDWRIETQYF
abundance: .; j_gene: TRBJ2-5; v_gene: TRBV7-9; d_gene: TRBD2; CDR3nt: TGTGCCAGCAGCTTTTCCGGGACTAGATATGCGGAGACCCAGTACTTC; CDR3aa: CASSFSGTRYAETQYF
abundance: many; j_gene: TRBJ2-1; v_gene: TRBV12-3/TRBV12-4; d_gene: TRBD2; CDR3nt: TGTGCCAGCCTAAGGTGGGCTAGCGGGAACTCCTACAATGAGCAGTTCTTC; CDR3aa: CASLRWASGNSYNEQFF
abundance: few; j_gene: TRBJ2-7; v_gene: TRBV19; d_gene: .; CDR3nt: TGTGCCAGTACCGGAACAGCAGGCTCCTACGAGCAGTACTTC; CDR3aa: CASTGTAGSYEQYF
abundance: few; j_gene: TRBJ2-2; v_gene: TRBV27; d_gene: TRBD1; CDR3nt: TGTGCCAGCAGCTATGACAGGGGGCCCGGGGAGCTGTTTTTT; CDR3aa: CASSYDRGPGELFF
abundance: few; j_gene: TRBJ2-7; v_gene: TRBV10-3; d_gene: .; CDR3nt: TGTGCCACCGGACTTTACTCCTACGAGCAGTACTTC; CDR3aa: CATGLYSYEQYF
abundance: many; j_gene: TRBJ1-1; v_gene: TRBV20-1; d_gene: .; CDR3nt: TGCAGTGCTACCACTTTTGGCGCTGAAGCTTTCTTT; CDR3aa: CSATTFGAEAFF
abundance: few; j_gene: TRBJ2-3; v_gene: TRBV4-2; d_gene: TRBD1; CDR3nt: TGTGCCAGCAGCCAGGGACAGACATACACAGATACGCAGTATTTT; CDR3aa: CASSQGQTYTDTQYF
abundance: few; j_gene: TRBJ2-7; v_gene: TRBV27; d_gene: .; CDR3nt: TGTGCCAGCAGTTTGAGGCACTCCTACGAGCAGTACTTC; CDR3aa: CASSLRHSYEQYF
abundance: few; j_gene: TRBJ1-2; v_gene: TRBV4-2; d_gene: .; CDR3nt: TGTGCCAGCAGCCAAGAATACCTATTTTCCTATGGCTACACCTTC; CDR3aa: CASSQEYLFSYGYTF
abundance: few; j_gene: TRBJ1-2; v_gene: TRBV12-3/TRBV12-4; d_gene: .; CDR3nt: TGTGCCAGCAGGGGATACTATGGCTACACCTTC; CDR3aa: CASRGYYGYTF
abundance: few; j_gene: TRBJ1-1; v_gene: TRBV19; d_gene: .; CDR3nt: TGTGCCAGTATTTCGGGAGGAGGGAGCACTGAAGCTTTCTTT; CDR3aa: CASISGGGSTEAFF
abundance: .; j_gene: TRBJ2-3; v_gene: TRBV5-1; d_gene: TRBD2; CDR3nt: TGCGCCAGCAGAACCCTAGCGGACCATTACAGTACGCAGTATTTT; CDR3aa: CASRTLADHYSTQYF
abundance: .; j_gene: TRBJ2-1; v_gene: TRBV7-9; d_gene: TRBD2; CDR3nt: TGTGCCAGCAGCTCGAGACTAGCGGCACCATACAAGGAGCAGTTTTTC; CDR3aa: CASSSRLAAPYKEQFF
abundance: many; j_gene: TRBJ2-1; v_gene: TRBV29-1; d_gene: TRBD2; CDR3nt: TGCAGCGCAAAACCGGGACTAGGGATCGGGGAGCAGTTCTTC; CDR3aa: CSAKPGLGIGEQFF
abundance: many; j_gene: TRBJ2-5; v_gene: TRBV7-2; d_gene: .; CDR3nt: TGTGCCAGCAGCTTAGCGAGCGGCTCAGAGACCCAGTACTTC; CDR3aa: CASSLASGSETQYF
abundance: .; j_gene: TRBJ2-5; v_gene: TRBV28; d_gene: .; CDR3nt: TGTGCCAGCAGAACTCTGGTGGAGCGGAGTACCCAGTACTTC; CDR3aa: CASRTLVERSTQYF
abundance: .; j_gene: TRBJ2-2; v_gene: TRBV11-2; d_gene: .; CDR3nt: TGTGCCAGCAGAGTCCCTGGGCGAGGCACCGGGGAGCTGTTTTTT; CDR3aa: CASRVPGRGTGELFF
abundance: .; j_gene: TRBJ2-1; v_gene: TRBV9; d_gene: .; CDR3nt: TGTGCCAGCAGCGTATACCAGGGGAATCCCTATGGTGAGCAGTTCTTC; CDR3aa: CASSVYQGNPYGEQFF
abundance: many; j_gene: TRBJ2-1; v_gene: TRBV29-1; d_gene: TRBD2; CDR3nt: TGCAGCGCGACTAGCGGGACTAGCTCCTACAATGAGCAGTTCTTC; CDR3aa: CSATSGTSSYNEQFF
abundance: few; j_gene: TRBJ1-6; v_gene: TRBV7-9; d_gene: TRBD1; CDR3nt: TGTGCCAGCACCCTACTGCCCAGACAGGGGGTATCACCCCTCCACTTT; CDR3aa: CASTLLPRQGVSPLHF
abundance: .; j_gene: TRBJ2-1; v_gene: TRBV6-2/TRBV6-3; d_gene: .; CDR3nt: TGTGCCAGCAGTTACTCGAGGGGCGCGCAGGCCTACAATGAGCAGTTCTTC; CDR3aa: CASSYSRGAQAYNEQFF
abundance: .; j_gene: TRBJ1-2; v_gene: TRBV5-1; d_gene: .; CDR3nt: TGCGCCAGCAGCCCGGCTCAGGGGTCGTATGGCTACACCTTC; CDR3aa: CASSPAQGSYGYTF
abundance: few; j_gene: TRBJ2-3; v_gene: TRBV5-1; d_gene: TRBD2; CDR3nt: TGCGCCAGCAGCTTGGGATACGGGGGGGCCGCAGATACGCAGTATTTT; CDR3aa: CASSLGYGGAADTQYF
abundance: .; j_gene: TRBJ1-2; v_gene: TRBV9; d_gene: TRBD1; CDR3nt: TGTGCCAGCAGCGTGGGTGACAGGGCGGACTATGGCTACACCTTC; CDR3aa: CASSVGDRADYGYTF
abundance: .; j_gene: TRBJ1-5; v_gene: TRBV20-1; d_gene: .; CDR3nt: TGCAGTGCTAGAGAGCCGTTGCAAAATCAGCCCCAGCATTTT; CDR3aa: CSAREPLQNQPQHF
abundance: few; j_gene: TRBJ2-1; v_gene: TRBV29-1; d_gene: TRBD2; CDR3nt: TGCAGCGTTGACTGGGTCGAATGGGAGGGCCGTAATGAGCAGTTCTTC; CDR3aa: CSVDWVEWEGRNEQFF
abundance: .; j_gene: TRBJ2-3; v_gene: TRBV4-2; d_gene: TRBD2; CDR3nt: TGTGCCAGCAGCCAACCAAGTCGAGCGGGGGGTGGCACAGATACGCAGTATTTT; CDR3aa: CASSQPSRAGGGTDTQYF
abundance: .; j_gene: TRBJ2-7; v_gene: TRBV7-9; d_gene: TRBD2; CDR3nt: TGTGCCAGCAGCTTCCTAGCGGGATTAGAGCAGTACTTC; CDR3aa: CASSFLAGLEQYF
abundance: .; j_gene: TRBJ1-1; v_gene: TRBV5-1; d_gene: TRBD1; CDR3nt: TGCGCCAGCAGCTTGGGAGACAGGGTGCTTGTGACTGAAGCTTTCTTT; CDR3aa: CASSLGDRVLVTEAFF
abundance: few; j_gene: TRBJ2-2; v_gene: TRBV28; d_gene: TRBD1; CDR3nt: TGTGCCGTAGGGACAGGGGTTCGCACCGGGGAGCTGTTTTTT; CDR3aa: CAVGTGVRTGELFF